The 32 T cell receptor beta chains below were found in one sample sequenced in a study of regulatory T cells in long-lasting Graves disease. Time point noted: persistent/refractory GD, antithyroid drugs over 5 years with positive TRAb. Extracted RNA from PBMCs served as the source of the TCR library. The TCR beta library used iRepertoire HTBI primers with Arm-PCR amplification of CDR3. TCRdb analysed the multiplex PCR reads with MiXCR anew, one entry per CDR3 protein. Of about 460,000 distinct CDR3 sequences detected, less than 25% appear once; the ten largest clones hold about an eighth. The sequenced sample was peripheral blood mononuclear cells (PBMCs), obtained when the disease was refractory, from a patient treated with antithyroid drugs. These receptors were taken from a female donor with Graves disease.

This clonotype turned up a few times. This rearrangement joins TRBV6-2 or TRBV6-3 to TRBJ2-3, with a tentative D call TRBD2 (7 bases). Germline V gives CDR1 MNHEY, CDR2 SVGEGT. The CDR3 is 15 residues long. V lost 2 bases and J lost 1, with 10 bases in between. DNA for the CDR3: TGTGCCAGCAGTTACAGGGGGGGGGGCACAGATACGCAGTATTTT. Protein sequence: CASSYRGGGTDTQYF.

In regard to this clonotype: A read error is likely, as this CDR3 ends without the conserved phenylalanine or tryptophan. The J gene is TRBJ1-1, the V gene TRBV28; D is ambiguous. Between the trimmed V and J ends, which lost 7 bases and 6 bases, there was a span of 9 bases. CDR3 length equals 11 residues. Germline CDR1 is MDHEN and CDR2 is SYDVKM. The CDR3 region has the DNA TGTGCCAGCACCCTGGGCCCTGAAGCTTTCTCT. Translation gives CASTLGPEAFS.

This clonotype has at least ten counts. The chain recombines TRBV7-8 with TRBJ2-7; D uncertain. With 2 bases removed from V and 7 bases from J, the gap between germline ends came to 18 bases. Germline V gives CDR1 SGHVS, CDR2 FQNEAQ. This CDR3 contains 15 residues. The CDR3 protein is CASSLIRATTGEQYF. CDR3 nucleotide sequence: TGTGCCAGCAGCTTAATCCGGGCCACCACGGGTGAGCAGTACTTC.

In this sample, this clonotype turned up many times. This sequence joins TRBV19 and TRBJ2-7; no clear D gene. Trimming took 3 bases from V and 5 from J, leaving 11 bases between them. Germline lookup yields CDR1 LNHDA and CDR2 SQIVND (reference sequence). This CDR3 is built from 13 residues. CDR3 nucleotides: TGTGCCAGTAGTATGGGCCAGGTCAACGAGCAGTACTTC. It translates to CASSMGQVNEQYF.

The rearrangement joins TRBV28 to TRBJ2-7; the match to TRBD1 covers 10 bases. The CDR3 consists of 16 residues. Germline assignment: CDR1 MDHEN and CDR2 SYDVKM. Trimming removed 6 bases from V and 4 bases from J; junction bases left unmatched: 12. The CDR3 sequence is CASSGGGTGDLYEQYF. The CDR3 bases are TGTGCCAGCAGCGGGGGGGGGACAGGGGATCTGTACGAGCAGTACTTC.

This clonotype was seen ten or more times. The chain employs TRBV28 and TRBJ1-1, with 8 bases fitting TRBD1. Germline V gives CDR1 MDHEN, CDR2 SYDVKM. V lost 5 bases and J lost 3; bases outside the gene matches: 2. CDR3 length: 13 residues. The CDR3 nucleotides are TGTGCCAGCAGTCCGACAGGGGACACTGAAGCTTTCTTT. Its protein product is CASSPTGDTEAFF.

This clonotype was detected ten times or more. The J gene is TRBJ1-1, the V gene TRBV7-2, with D perhaps matching TRBD1 (6 bases). From germline, CDR1 is SGHTA and CDR2 FQGNSA. CDR3 length: 15 residues. The V end lost 2 bases, the J end lost 4 bases, and 14 bases lay between the germline ends. The CDR3 loop is CASSLSGVASTEAFF. As DNA, the CDR3 is TGTGCCAGCAGCTTATCAGGGGTTGCGAGCACTGAAGCTTTCTTT.

This clonotype occurred a few times. The V gene is TRBV5-1, the J gene TRBJ1-1, with D maybe TRBD1 (5 bases). The CDR3 is made up of 14 amino acids. Germline V lookup: CDR1 SGHRS, CDR2 YFSETQ. V was cut by 4 bases and J by 5 bases, with 15 bases left in between. The CDR3 is CASSVTQGMTEAFF. The CDR3 coding sequence is TGCGCCAGCAGCGTGACCCAGGGAATGACTGAAGCTTTCTTT.

This clonotype has only a few counts. The chain carries TRBV30 and TRBJ2-5; D is unresolved. CDR3 length: 12 amino acids. Per the germline V gene, CDR1 is GTSNPN and CDR2 is SVGIG (reference sequence). The V and J ends lost 2 bases and 12 bases respectively, with 16 bases between them. The CDR3 sequence: CAWSLLTEREYF. The CDR3 DNA reads TGTGCCTGGAGTCTTTTGACGGAACGGGAGTACTTC.

This clonotype was seen repeatedly, ten times or more. The chain is built from TRBV28 and TRBJ1-4; D uncertain. V was shortened by 7 bases and J by 5 bases, with 23 bases between the two germline ends. The CDR3 extends over 17 amino acids. The V gene's germline CDR1 is MDHEN and CDR2 SYDVKM. The CDR3 coding sequence is TGTGCCAGCATCTCACCGCCCGGCAGTCAACTAAATGAAAAACTGTTTTTT. Its translation is CASISPPGSQLNEKLFF.

The gene calls are TRBV30 and TRBJ1-1, with 7 positions matching TRBD1. The CDR3 is 13 residues long. Germline CDR1 and CDR2: GTSNPN and SVGIG (reference sequence). Trimming at V came to 5 bases and at J to 4 bases, leaving 7 bases not matched to a gene. The CDR3 protein is CAWSGGSITEAFF. The CDR3, as DNA: TGTGCCTGGTCAGGGGGAAGTATCACTGAAGCTTTCTTT.

CDR3 nucleotide sequence: TGTGCCAGCAGCCAAGATCCTGGGACAGCCTATCGGACTGAAGCTTTCTTT. Its protein is CASSQDPGTAYRTEAFF. The chain employs TRBV14 and TRBJ1-1; 7 bases align to TRBD1. CDR1 is SGHDN and CDR2 is FVKESK in the germline V gene. V lost 0 bases to trimming and J lost 5 bases; unmatched junction nucleotides: 12. The length of the CDR3 is 17 residues.

This clonotype has at least ten counts. This chain joins TRBV28 and TRBJ2-1; 8 bases align to TRBD2. The germline V gene has CDR1 MDHEN and CDR2 SYDVKM. The length of the CDR3 is 15 residues. Trimming at V came to 7 bases and at J to 5 bases, leaving 10 bases not matched to a gene. This CDR3 is CASTYSGIRDNEQFF. CDR3 nucleotides: TGTGCCAGCACCTATAGCGGGATCAGGGACAATGAGCAGTTCTTC.

There are many counts of this clonotype. The rearrangement joins TRBV28 to TRBJ1-2; D possibly corresponds to TRBD1 (6 bases). CDR3 length: 14 residues. Trimming took 6 bases from V and 4 from J, leaving 15 bases between them. Germline V gives CDR1 MDHEN, CDR2 SYDVKM. The CDR3 DNA reads as TGTGCCAGCAGACCCTCTACAGGGCCCTATGGCTACACCTTC. Encoded protein: CASRPSTGPYGYTF.

This clonotype was counted at least ten times. V and J are TRBV6-1 and TRBJ2-5; D ambiguous. From germline, CDR1 is MNHNS and CDR2 SASEGT. The CDR3 totals 13 residues. Trimming took off 7 bases at V and 5 bases at J, with 14 bases between the two ends. DNA for the CDR3: TGTGCCAGCAAATTAGAGGACCGGGAGACCCAGTACTTC. This encodes CASKLEDRETQYF.

This clonotype showed up just a few times. The chain combines TRBV10-3 with TRBJ1-2, with a weak D call TRBD1 (5 bases). The CDR3 has 15 residues. CDR1 is ENHRY, CDR2 SYGVKD, per germline. V lost 2 bases to trimming and J lost 1 base, with 11 bases between them. The CDR3 sequence: CAISERQGLNYGYTF. The CDR3, as DNA: TGTGCCATCAGTGAGCGGCAGGGCCTTAACTATGGCTACACCTTC.

Concerning this clonotype itself: This may stem from a read error, because a much larger clone lies one nucleotide away. The V call is TRBV7-9, the J call TRBJ2-5, with TRBD1 matching 7 bases. The CDR3 length is 16 residues. Per the germline V gene, CDR1 is SEHNR and CDR2 is FQNEAQ (reference sequence). The CDR3 loop is CASSLDAGTEKETRYF. As DNA, the CDR3 is TGTGCCAGCAGCTTAGACGCCGGGACAGAAAAAGAGACCCGGTACTTC.

This clonotype has ten or more counts. At one of its ends the junction is not consistent with the germline gene, which may arise from a read error. The chain links TRBV6-4 to TRBJ1-2; D gene ambiguous. This CDR3 has 16 amino acids. Germline V gene data show CDR1 as MRHNA and CDR2 as SNTAGT. CDR3 region: CASSYSISWTNYGYTF. The DNA of the CDR3 is TGTGCCAGCAGTTACTCGATTAGCTGGACTAACTATGGCTACACCTTC.

Regarding this clonotype: At one end, the junction sequence differs from germline, possibly due to a read error. CDR3 region: CASSQDGTQAFF. The CDR3 bases are TGCGCCAGCAGCCAAGATGGAACGCAAGCTTTCTTT. The chain combines TRBV28 with TRBJ1-1; no reliable D call. The CDR3 is 12 amino acids. CDR1 MDHEN and CDR2 SYDVKM come from the germline V gene.

About this clonotype itself: This likely stems from a read error, as it lies one base from a far larger clone. The rearrangement joins TRBV7-9 to TRBJ2-2; D ambiguous. The CDR3 runs 15 residues. Germline V gene sequence: CDR1 SEHNR, CDR2 FQNEAQ (reference sequence). The DNA of the CDR3 is TGTGCCGGCAGTTTCGTCCAATCTTTCGCCGGGGAGCTGTTTTTT. Its translation: CAGSFVQSFAGELFF.

This clonotype was seen many times. J is TRBJ1-6 and V is TRBV13, with D perhaps TRBD1 (6 bases). The CDR3 extends over 15 amino acids. The germline V and J ends were trimmed by 3 bases and 8 bases, with 14 bases remaining between them. From germline, CDR1 is PRHDT and CDR2 FYEKMQ (reference sequence). The CDR3 here is CASSFNRVRDSPLHF. The CDR3 DNA reads TGTGCCAGCAGCTTTAACAGGGTTCGGGATTCACCCCTCCACTTT.

This clonotype has ten or more counts. The genes are TRBV2 and TRBJ2-7, with D maybe TRBD1 (6 bases). The CDR3 is 12 amino acids. Germline CDR1 and CDR2: SNHLY and FYNNEI. V lost 6 bases and J 4 bases, leaving 10 bases between the germline ends. For the CDR3, the DNA is TGTGCCAGCAGAGAGGACAGTTACGAGCAGTACTTC. Encoded protein: CASREDSYEQYF.

This clonotype has ten or more counts. The chain is built from TRBV7-8 and TRBJ2-7, with unresolved D. The CDR3 runs 15 residues. The germline V and J ends were trimmed by 4 bases and 0 bases, with 13 bases remaining between them. Germline CDR1 and CDR2: SGHVS and FQNEAQ. The CDR3: CASSSILAYSYEQYF. Here the CDR3 DNA reads TGTGCCAGCAGCTCGATCCTCGCGTACTCCTACGAGCAGTACTTC.

This clonotype was detected only once. This clone may be a read error of a much larger clone one base away. The genes are TRBV2 and TRBJ1-6; D might be TRBD1 (5 bases). CDR3 length: 16 amino acids. Germline CDR1 SNHLY, CDR2 FYNNEI. The CDR3, as DNA: TGTGCCAGCAGTGTCCCCGGGACCCCCCGTAATCCACCCCTCCACTTT. Encoded protein: CASSVPGTPRNPPLHF.

This clonotype showed up just a few times. The chain couples TRBV6-2 or TRBV6-3 to TRBJ2-1; TRBD2 is a possible D gene (7 bases). The ends were cut back, 4 bases at V and 5 bases at J, with 12 bases in the middle. This CDR3 is 14 amino acids long. Germline V gene sequence: CDR1 MNHEY, CDR2 SVGEGT. The CDR3 DNA is TGTGCCAGCAGTTGGGGGGGCGGCGACAATGAGCAGTTCTTC. It translates to CASSWGGGDNEQFF.

This clonotype was seen a few times. The V call is TRBV6-2 or TRBV6-3, the J call TRBJ2-7, with D maybe TRBD2 (6 bases). Germline V lookup: CDR1 MNHEY, CDR2 SVGEGT. Deletions cut 8 bases from V and 0 bases from J, with 8 bases between. The CDR3 spans 12 residues. The CDR3 DNA reads as TGTGCCAGCGCGGGGCTCTCCTACGAGCAGTACTTC. Amino acids: CASAGLSYEQYF.

Comments on this clonotype: Given a much more abundant clone one base away, this may be a read error. The CDR3: CSVEISGTGTKAFF. The CDR3 DNA follows: TGCAGCGTTGAAATTAGTGGGACGGGCACTAAAGCTTTCTTT. This chain joins TRBV29-1 and TRBJ1-1; D is perhaps TRBD1 (5 bases). There are 14 residues in the CDR3. Germline V gene lookup returns CDR1 SQVTM and CDR2 ANQGSEA.

V usage is TRBV28 and J usage is TRBJ2-7; 8 nucleotides align to TRBD2. CDR1 is MDHEN, CDR2 SYDVKM, per germline. CDR3 length: 15 amino acids. V trimming: 6 bases; J trimming: 3 bases; junction bases outside the gene matches: 10. The CDR3 bases are TGTGCCAGCAGCCCGGGGGGGGGGGTTTACTACGAGCAGTACTTC. This codes for CASSPGGGVYYEQYF. The entire variable domain, with the rest obtained from reference TRBV28 and TRBJ2-7, is as follows: DVKVTQSSRYLVKRTGEKVFLECVQDMDHENMFWYRQDPGLGLRLIYFSYDVKMKEKGDIPEGYSVSREKKERFSLILESASTNQTSMYLCASSPGGGVYYEQYFGPGTRLTVT.

This clonotype was recorded at least ten times. The J gene is TRBJ2-7, the V gene TRBV7-2, with a weak D call TRBD1 (5 bases). CDR1 SGHTA and CDR2 FQGNSA come from the germline V gene. This CDR3 spans 16 amino acids. Trimming took 2 bases from V and 0 from J, leaving 14 bases between them. For the CDR3, the DNA is TGTGCCAGCAGCTTAACCGCAGACAGCAGCTCCTACGAGCAGTACTTC. Its translation is CASSLTADSSSYEQYF.

Ten or more counts support this clonotype. V usage is TRBV12-3 or TRBV12-4 and J usage is TRBJ2-7, with a possible D match to TRBD1 (6 bases). Trimming removed 1 base from V and 9 bases from J, with 13 bases in between. This CDR3 comprises 13 residues. This chain's CDR3 is CASSLVQGHVQYF. CDR3 in DNA: TGTGCCAGCAGTTTAGTACAGGGTCATGTGCAGTACTTC.

Many counts were recorded for this clonotype. V is TRBV28 and J is TRBJ1-2, with unresolved D. Germline lookup yields CDR1 MDHEN and CDR2 SYDVKM. Trimming took off 6 bases at V and 5 bases at J, with 16 bases between the two ends. This CDR3 contains 14 residues. The CDR3 here is CASSLPGGGYGYTF. The CDR3 coding sequence is TGTGCCAGCAGCCTTCCAGGCGGTGGGTATGGCTACACCTTC.

The chain uses TRBV7-2 and TRBJ1-1; 8 nucleotides line up with TRBD1. The germline CDR1 and CDR2 sequences are SGHTA and FQGNSA. With V trimmed by 3 bases and J by 6 bases, 15 bases remained unmatched. The CDR3 sequence is 17 residues long. The DNA for the CDR3 is TGTGCCAGCAGCTTGGAACCAGGGGGCGCCGTATGGGCTGAAGCTTTCTTT. Protein product: CASSLEPGGAVWAEAFF.